The T cell receptor beta chain described here comes from a study of Ad26.COV2.S vaccination and SARS-CoV-2 variants. Libraries were prepared by immunoSEQ multiplex PCR; TCRdb keeps only in-frame clonotypes and omits some of them. The sample shows under 150,000 clones, 86% of them seen only once. With respect to this clone: Its antigen remains unknown.

Study-level points and caveats: CD8+ and CD4+ T cells specific for spike reportedly responded with substantial breadth after vaccination. Whether participants received vaccine or placebo, their non-spike TCR breadth was similar. Among vaccine recipients, spike-specific TCR breadth exceeded that of placebo recipients.

The CDR3 covers 12 residues. V was trimmed by 2 bases and J by 3 bases, leaving 2 bases between them. Per the germline V gene, CDR1 is MNHEY and CDR2 is SVGAGI. Sequenced material: peripheral blood, taken after recovery from COVID-19. The chain links TRBV6-5 to TRBJ2-1; D not resolved. The sequence was obtained from a human donor who had recovered from COVID-19. The CDR3: CASSYRYNEQFF. The DNA of the CDR3 is TGTGCCAGCAGTTACCGCTACAATGAGCAGTTCTTC.